This TCR beta chain was sequenced for a study of cytomegalovirus exposure and HLA in healthy donors. Across the whole study: A subsequent analysis reported that the roughly 120 validation repertoires were produced on the same platform that had also been used for the 600 to 800 first-cohort repertoires.

TCRdb's copy holds only in-frame clones and misses some; the assay was immunoSEQ multiplex PCR. Of some 180,000 clones listed, more than 75% are singletons. Trimming left V 1 base short and J 0 bases short, with 8 bases between. Germline CDR1 is LNHDA and CDR2 is SQIVND (reference sequence). The CDR3 is 15 amino acids. The receptor was isolated from a man aged 25 to 40 in good health and CMV-seropositive. What was sequenced was PBMCs. This chain uses TRBV19 with TRBJ2-3; weak D call: TRBD1 (6 bases). Here the CDR3 DNA reads TGTGCCAGTAGTATAGGGACAGCTAGCACAGATACGCAGTATTTT. This gives the protein CASSIGTASTDTQYF.